The entry below describes one T cell receptor (beta chain). Its target antigen remains unknown. No base qualities exist here, and no much larger clone lies one base off it. This sample was taken from a study of cytomegalovirus exposure and HLA in healthy donors listed by TCRdb under 2017. Broadly, across the study: In an earlier analysis of approximately 640 of the donors, 250 to 300 Gb of sequence data and 95 million to 130 million unique TCR beta sequences from about 190 million T cells were reported. An early release covering about 600 HLA-typed donors comprised about 300 gigabases of sequencing data and 85 million to 100 million unique TCR sequences. Of the approximately 400 genotyped donors, about 80% fell in the genetic ancestry cluster associated with self-reported Caucasian donors. The study aimed to test whether signatures of past pathogen exposure could be identified by cataloging public T cell receptors. The study profiled the T cell repertoires of 550 to 700 subjects by immunosequencing and related them to cytomegalovirus serostatus. A separate validation cohort of 100 to 150 different subjects was used in addition to the roughly 620-subject first cohort. High-throughput TCR immunosequencing, statistical association of individual TCRs with disease status, and machine learning were combined to predict cytomegalovirus infection status. To study patterns of TCR occurrence, a later analysis re-analyzed previously published TCR beta repertoires from around 670 donors and added high-resolution HLA genotyping. Rather than drawing on any new phenotypic data, the later analysis identified candidate immune exposures from TCR beta sequences and the way those sequences occurred across donors. To decide whether each TCR beta V gene segment behaved as functional or pseudogenic, an earlier analysis of fewer than 750 of the donors relied on high-throughput TCR beta sequencing. Donor age, sex, ethnicity and CMV serostatus were compiled together with the repertoire data. A later genetic analysis used genome-wide SNP genotypes for about 65% of the roughly 700 donors, treating that subset as a discovery cohort. Every repertoire in the discovery cohort had been generated on one and the same sequencing platform. Both class I and class II loci were covered by HLA typing, at four-digit resolution. The number of typed donors differed by locus: about 620-630 for A, B, C, DRB1 and DQB1; 522 for DQA1; approximately 600 for DPA1; and about 450 for DPB1. Because of strong linkage in the cohort, 4 to 6 DR-DQ haplotypes were treated as single units for association and clustering. Across 300 to 500 genotyped donors of the cohort, an average of roughly 230,000 unique TCR beta nucleotide sequences per donor were sequenced, and 15% to 20% of those sequences were non-productive. On the study overall, not on this receptor specifically: Specific HLA alleles were associated with some 15,000 TCR beta sequences at a false discovery rate of 0.05 in a later analysis. In a later genetic analysis, a missense DCLRE1C variant was associated with V-gene and J-gene trimming of TCR beta chains, and the association was replicated in an independent cohort. A total of fewer than 200 TCR beta chains were listed by the study as associated with cytomegalovirus. Because some donors lacked HLA typing at each locus, the association tests relied only on the typed subset. The cohort was sequenced for TCR beta chains only, and without alpha or paired-chain data the features that could be detected were limited. In a later genetic analysis, fewer N-insertions in productive TCRs were reported among donors in an Asian-associated ancestry cluster than the 666-donor mean. Cytomegalovirus status was reported to be diagnosed by the classifier with high specificity and sensitivity in both the original and validation cohorts. CMV serostatus was the only immune exposure information available for the cohort. A few of the identified cytomegalovirus-associated TCR beta chains were confirmed in vitro to be specific for cytomegalovirus antigens. Over 15 rarely observed V segments, including chromosome 9 orphons, were excluded from the earlier analysis of almost 600 of the donors because counts were too low. According to the authors, the approach could potentially be generalized to other disease states and immunological phenotypes. A further reported finding was that TCR beta sequences accurately predicted the HLA-A and HLA-B alleles for most subjects in the first cohort. According to a later analysis, most CMV-associated TCR beta chains appeared to be HLA-restricted, and the HLA associations seemed to be driven largely by CMV exposure. A cluster of highly shared sequence variants was judged likely to be a technical artifact of the sequencing pipeline. While some public TCRs were present in many individuals, most TCR sequences turned up only very rarely across donors. A later analysis reported that several top co-occurrence clusters appeared linked to parvovirus B19, influenza, CMV and Epstein-Barr virus. Linkage disequilibrium might explain the correlated functional status among segregating V segments, but an unknown experimental factor could not be excluded. In an earlier analysis of some 550 of the donors, most TCR beta V segments were observed in productive rearrangements about 87% or about 30% of the time, broadly matching IMGT annotations. A later analysis found that HLA-associated TCR beta chains were more clonally expanded and had lower generation probabilities than equally common non-associated chains. Presence/absence analyses assumed roughly uniform sequencing depth across donors, an assumption that may not hold. Some IMGT-functional V segments, including TRBV6-2 and TRBV6-3, could not be distinguished by the 87-base-pair reads and were therefore excluded. In a later analysis, the rate of TCR association differed among HLA loci, with DRB1 alleles having the most associated TCRs and HLA-C alleles having the fewest. When HLA alleles, especially DR and DQ, strongly co-occurred, attributing TCR associations to individual alleles was difficult.

Receptor amplification or capture employed the immunoSEQ multiplex PCR assay. For the multiplex PCR, a mixture combining 60 forward primers for TCR Vbeta segments and 13 reverse primers for TCR Jbeta segments was used. A multiplex PCR assay on genomic DNA amplified the CDR3 region of rearranged TCR beta genes. The amplified TCR beta libraries were sequenced on the Illumina HiSeq System as 87-base-pair reads. Processing in the source paper ran as follows. A later analysis tallied about 77 million unique TCR beta chains across the 700 or so repertoires, and roughly 11 million of those chains were shared by two or more donors. To remove PCR and sequencing errors, raw reads were error-corrected and collapsed into unique sequences using a nearest-neighbor algorithm that merged closely related sequences. V, D and J gene segments were assigned by aligning CDR3 sequences to IMGT reference sequences. For a sequence to be retained, a match of at least six nucleotides was required to both a V gene segment and a J gene segment. Rearrangements were classified as productive when the CDR3 lacked stop codons and remained in frame with V and J, and all other rearrangements were classified as non-productive. Following IMGT convention, CDR3 was defined as the stretch from the second conserved V-encoded cysteine up to the conserved J-encoded phenylalanine. In an earlier analysis of around 570 of the donors, sequences lacking an unambiguous match to a single V gene segment were excluded. In an earlier analysis of some 590 of the donors, V segments were called functional above 56.7% productive rearrangements and were called segregating when the between-donor standard deviation exceeded 5%. A statistical classification framework was built to diagnose cytomegalovirus status from the catalog of TCR beta chain sequences. In a later analysis, TCR nucleotide sequences were compared against IMGT/GENE-DB human TR gene sequences so that V and J genes could be assigned. The TCRdist pipeline was used in a later analysis to assign CDR3 sequences and most-parsimonious VDJ recombination scenarios. A later analysis defined each TCR beta chain by its CDR3 amino acid sequence plus V-gene family, and excluded reads lacking a unique V-gene family. In a later analysis, 450 to 600 highly shared, low-generation-probability nucleotide sequences were removed to address suspected cross-contamination and a sequencing artifact. For each public chain, a later analysis derived a clonal expansion index from normalized ranks of inferred template counts within each repertoire. In a later analysis, generation probabilities were computed using a VDJ recombination model fitted to out-of-frame rearrangements, and the results were checked against IGoR. In a later analysis, hypergeometric tests were used to score TCR-TCR, TCR-HLA and TCR-CMV co-occurrence, with a repertoire-size bias correction applied to TCR pairs. False discovery rates were estimated in a later analysis by permuting HLA or CMV assignments 20 times. In a later analysis, co-occurring TCRs were grouped using DBSCAN, and TCRdist sequence similarity was added for clustering within HLA-allele-positive subsets. For co-occurrence clustering, repertoires with fewer than 30,000 or more than 120,000 public chains were excluded, along with five or six repertoires with anomalous nucleotide sharing. The clones in this table, taken by TCRdb from immuneACCESS, are in-frame only. Not every clone is retained; where verified, under half of the shortfall comes from an unresolved V gene, and the cause of the rest is unknown. The V and J calls and clone size were taken over from that table, and D and trimming were inferred from the DNA. This sample has approximately 160,000 clones in its table, and roughly 85% of those were observed once. Of the sample, roughly 9.3% falls within the top ten clones.

In total, roughly 710 healthy bone marrow donors made up the cohort. At the time of sampling, every cohort member was nominally healthy, though immune exposures that went unrecorded were likely present. The donor tested CMV seropositive and was one of the 289 seropositive cohort members. Every donor gave a peripheral blood sample, and the peripheral blood mononuclear cells from that sample were used for TCR beta sequencing. Genomic DNA was extracted from the blood cell samples with the Qiagen DNeasy Blood Extraction Kit. The germline V gene provides CDR1 MGHRA and CDR2 YSYEKL. CDR3 length: 17 amino acids, cysteine to phenylalanine. Just CDR3 DNA is preserved here, 51 bases in frame from base 1. V and J lose 4 bases and 1 base, and a span of 17 bases separates them.

The sequenced sample was PBMCs. This receptor chain uses TRBV4-1 and TRBJ1-5; too little of a D gene remains to name it. The clonotype originates from a man aged 18 to 29 in good health and CMV-seropositive. The bases are TGCGCCAGCAGCCTCGCAGGCATCCCACAAAGCAATCAGCCCCAGCATTTT. The resulting protein is CASSLAGIPQSNQPQHF.